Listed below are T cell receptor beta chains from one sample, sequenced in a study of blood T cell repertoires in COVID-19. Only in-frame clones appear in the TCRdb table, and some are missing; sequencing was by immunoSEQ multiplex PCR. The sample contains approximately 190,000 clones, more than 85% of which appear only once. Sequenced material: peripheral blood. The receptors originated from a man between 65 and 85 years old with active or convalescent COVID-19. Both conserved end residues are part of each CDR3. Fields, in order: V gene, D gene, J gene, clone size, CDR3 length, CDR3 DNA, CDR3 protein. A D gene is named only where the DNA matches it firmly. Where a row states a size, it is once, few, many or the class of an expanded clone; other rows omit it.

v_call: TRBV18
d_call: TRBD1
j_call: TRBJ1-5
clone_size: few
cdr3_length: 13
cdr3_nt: TGTGCCAGCTCGACAGGGTCCAATCAGCCCCAGCATTTT
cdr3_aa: CASSTGSNQPQHF

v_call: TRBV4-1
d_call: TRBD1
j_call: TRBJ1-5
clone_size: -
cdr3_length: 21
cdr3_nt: TGCGCCAGCAGCCAAGAGGGTGCGGGGGACAGGGACCCCAAGGGGGTACAGCCCCAGCATTTT
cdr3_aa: CASSQEGAGDRDPKGVQPQHF

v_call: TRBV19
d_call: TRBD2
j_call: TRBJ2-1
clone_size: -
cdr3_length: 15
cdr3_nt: TGTGCCAGTAGCCCCCTAGCGGGAAGGTACAATGAGCAGTTCTTC
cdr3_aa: CASSPLAGRYNEQFF

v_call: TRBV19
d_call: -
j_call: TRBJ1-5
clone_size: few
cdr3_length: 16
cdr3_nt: TGTGCCAGTAGTATAGTTAGCTTGAGGGGCAATCAGCCCCAGCATTTT
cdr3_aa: CASSIVSLRGNQPQHF

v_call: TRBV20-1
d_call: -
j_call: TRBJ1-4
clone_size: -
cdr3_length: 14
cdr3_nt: TGCAGTGCTAGTCCCCCCTCAACTAATGAAAAACTGTTTTTT
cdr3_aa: CSASPPSTNEKLFF

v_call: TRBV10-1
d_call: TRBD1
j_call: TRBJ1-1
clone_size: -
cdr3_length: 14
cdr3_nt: TGCGCCAGCAGCGCCAACAGGGGAGGCACTGAAGCTTTCTTT
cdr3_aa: CASSANRGGTEAFF

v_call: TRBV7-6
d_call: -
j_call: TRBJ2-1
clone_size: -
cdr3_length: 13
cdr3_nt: TGTGCCAGCAGCCTTGGACAGAACAATGAGCAGTTCTTC
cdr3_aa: CASSLGQNNEQFF

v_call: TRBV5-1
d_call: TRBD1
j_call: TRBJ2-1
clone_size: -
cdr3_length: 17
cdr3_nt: TGCGCCAGCAGCTCCGGCCAGAGGTCAGGGGGCGTGAATGAGCAGTTCTTC
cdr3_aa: CASSSGQRSGGVNEQFF

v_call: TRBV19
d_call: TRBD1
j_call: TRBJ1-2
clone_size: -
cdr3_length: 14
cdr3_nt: TGTGCCAGTTGGGATGCTGGACAGGGTCCCGGCTACACCTTC
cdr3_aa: CASWDAGQGPGYTF

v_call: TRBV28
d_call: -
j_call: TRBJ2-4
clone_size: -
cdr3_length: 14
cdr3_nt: TGTGCCAGCAGTTTACGATTCCGAGGGAACATTCAGTACTTC
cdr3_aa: CASSLRFRGNIQYF

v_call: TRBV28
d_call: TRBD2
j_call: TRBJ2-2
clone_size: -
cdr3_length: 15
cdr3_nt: TGTGCCAGCACCCCTGGACTAGCGGGGACCGGGGAGCTGTTTTTT
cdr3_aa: CASTPGLAGTGELFF

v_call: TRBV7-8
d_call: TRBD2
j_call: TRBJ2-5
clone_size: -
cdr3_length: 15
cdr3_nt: TGTGCCAGCAGTCGTAGCGGGGGGGCTAGAGAGACCCAGTACTTC
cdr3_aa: CASSRSGGARETQYF

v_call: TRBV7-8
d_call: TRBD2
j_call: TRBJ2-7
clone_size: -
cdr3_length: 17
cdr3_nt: TGTGCCAGCAGCTTAGGATGGGAGCGGGGGGCCGTGGACGAGCAGTACTTC
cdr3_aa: CASSLGWERGAVDEQYF

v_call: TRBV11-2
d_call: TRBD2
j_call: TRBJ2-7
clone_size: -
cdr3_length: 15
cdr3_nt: TGTGCCAGCAGCCGGACGACTAGCGGTTCCTACGAGCAGTACTTC
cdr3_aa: CASSRTTSGSYEQYF